This passage covers 27 T cell receptor beta chains from one sample sequenced in a study of technical replicates of blood from several donors. Profiling relied on immunoSEQ multiplex PCR, and the TCRdb table lists in-frame clones only, not all of them. Here the sample spans more than 75,000 clones, roughly 94% being singletons. The specimen sequenced was T cells isolated from PBMCs. All receptors come from a human donor in good health.

The chain employs TRBV30 and TRBJ1-4; 9 bases fit TRBD1. Trimming at V came to 6 bases and at J to 8 bases, leaving 7 bases not matched to a gene. The CDR3 loop spans 13 amino acids. CDR1 GTSNPN and CDR2 SVGIG come from the germline V gene (reference sequence). The CDR3 loop reads CACMTGGLEKLFF. In DNA form, the CDR3 reads TGTGCCTGTATGACAGGGGGTTTAGAAAAACTGTTTTTT. Based on the CDR3 plus reference TRBV30 and TRBJ1-4, the full variable domain is SQTIHQWPATLVQPVGSPLSLECTVEGTSNPNLYWYRQAAGRGLQLLFYSVGIGQISSEVPQNLSASRPQDRQFILSSKKLLLSDSGFYLCACMTGGLEKLFFGSGTQLSVL.

The chain recombines TRBV5-1 with TRBJ2-1; 14 nucleotides line up with TRBD2. Trimming took 0 bases from V and 7 from J; bases not matched to a gene: 0. Germline CDR1 and CDR2: SGHRS and YFSETQ. The length of the CDR3 is 15 residues. This chain's CDR3 is CASSLGLAGGNEQFF. CDR3 coding DNA: TGCGCCAGCAGCTTGGGACTAGCGGGGGGGAATGAGCAGTTCTTC.

This chain uses TRBV2 with TRBJ2-5, with D possibly matching TRBD2 (7 bases). Trimming shortened V by 6 bases and J by 5 bases, and 22 bases separated the two germline ends. CDR3 length equals 16 residues. Germline lookup yields CDR1 SNHLY and CDR2 FYNNEI. The CDR3 protein is CASRVLPGGGLETQYF. In DNA, the CDR3 is TGTGCCAGCAGAGTACTACCGGGGGGCGGGTTGGAGACCCAGTACTTC.

The rearrangement joins TRBV13 to TRBJ2-1; the match to TRBD1 covers 10 bases. This CDR3 comprises 16 residues. V was pared by 0 bases and J by 9 bases, with 8 bases of the junction left unmatched. Germline V CDR1 and CDR2: PRHDT, FYEKMQ (reference sequence). The CDR3 is CASSLGLWTGGSEQFF. In DNA form, the CDR3 reads TGTGCCAGCAGCTTAGGCCTGTGGACAGGGGGAAGTGAGCAGTTCTTC.

This chain connects TRBV28 to TRBJ1-1; weak D call: TRBD1 (5 bases). V was trimmed by 6 bases and J by 2 bases, leaving 16 bases between them. Germline CDR1 and CDR2: MDHEN and SYDVKM. The CDR3 is 15 amino acids. CDR3 bases: TGTGCCAGCAGCAATTACGGGGGGGTTAACACTGAAGCTTTCTTT. This codes for CASSNYGGVNTEAFF.

The chain uses TRBV5-1 and TRBJ1-2; D perhaps matches TRBD1 (6 bases). The length of the CDR3 is 15 residues. The ends were cut back, 4 bases at V and 4 bases at J, with 17 bases in the middle. Germline CDR1 reads SGHRS; CDR2 reads YFSETQ. The CDR3 DNA is TGCGCCAGCAGCGAAACAGGGTTGAGGACCTATGGCTACACCTTC. This encodes CASSETGLRTYGYTF.

V usage is TRBV5-4 and J usage is TRBJ1-2, with 9 bases that match TRBD1. The CDR3 is 14 amino acids. V lost 4 bases to trimming and J lost 6 bases; unmatched junction nucleotides: 7. CDR1 SGHNT and CDR2 YYREEE come from the germline V gene (reference sequence). The CDR3 DNA sequence: TGTGCCAGCAGCCAAAGGACAGGGGACAATGGCTACACCTTC. Protein sequence: CASSQRTGDNGYTF.

CDR3 amino acids: CASSLQRTSDPDEQYF. CDR3 nucleotides: TGCGCCAGCAGCTTGCAGAGGACTAGCGACCCGGACGAGCAGTACTTC. V usage is TRBV5-1 and J usage is TRBJ2-7; 9 nucleotides line up with TRBD2. Trimming cost V 1 base and J 5 bases; bases outside gene matches: 10. CDR1 is SGHRS, CDR2 YFSETQ, per germline. This CDR3 contains 16 residues.

This chain connects TRBV9 to TRBJ1-1; the match to TRBD1 covers 7 bases. The CDR3 length is 13 residues. V lost 3 bases, J lost 11 bases, and 10 bases stayed unmatched. From germline, CDR1 is SGDLS and CDR2 YYNGEE. CDR3 coding DNA: TGTGCCAGCAGCGGAGGAACAGGGGTGGGGGCTTTCTTT. It yields the protein CASSGGTGVGAFF.

The V and J genes are TRBV5-1 and TRBJ2-7, with D perhaps matching TRBD2 (6 bases). Germline V gene sequence: CDR1 SGHRS, CDR2 YFSETQ. Between the trimmed V and J ends, which lost 0 bases and 6 bases, there was a span of 13 bases. The CDR3 is made up of 14 amino acids. For the CDR3, the DNA is TGCGCCAGCAGCTTGGCCGGGGGTGTTTTCGAGCAGTACTTC. It codes for CASSLAGGVFEQYF.

The rearrangement uses TRBV5-6 and TRBJ2-1; a possible D gene is TRBD1 (5 bases). In germline, CDR1 is SGHDT, CDR2 YYEEEE. The V and J ends lost 0 bases and 6 bases respectively, with 7 bases between them. This CDR3 spans 13 amino acids. The CDR3 region is CASSLGQTNEQFF. The CDR3 DNA reads as TGTGCCAGCAGCTTGGGACAGACCAATGAGCAGTTCTTC. Combining the CDR3 with reference TRBV5-6 and TRBJ2-1 gives the whole variable domain DAGVTQSPTHLIKTRGQQVTLRCSPKSGHDTVSWYQQALGQGPQFIFQYYEEEERQRGNFPDRFSGHQFPNYSSELNVNALLLGDSALYLCASSLGQTNEQFFGPGTRLTVL.

This chain uses TRBV7-9 with TRBJ2-7, with 7 positions matching TRBD1. CDR1 and CDR2 (germline): SEHNR, FQNEAQ (reference sequence). The J segment lost 7 bases and the V segment lost 6 bases, leaving 6 bases of the junction unmatched. The CDR3 sequence is 12 residues long. The CDR3 protein is CASSLGGAEQYF. Here the CDR3 DNA reads TGTGCCAGCAGTCTAGGGGGCGCGGAGCAGTACTTC. The complete variable domain, with remaining parts taken from reference TRBV7-9 and TRBJ2-7, reads DTGVSQNPRHKITKRGQNVTFRCDPISEHNRLYWYRQTLGQGPEFLTYFQNEAQLEKSRLLSDRFSAERPKGSFSTLEIQRTEQGDSAMYLCASSLGGAEQYFGPGTRLTVT.

This rearrangement joins TRBV5-4 to TRBJ2-3; TRBD1 might be the D (5 bases). The germline gives CDR1 SGHNT, CDR2 YYREEE (reference sequence). V gave up 2 bases and J gave up 7 bases, with 11 bases separating them. The CDR3 spans 13 residues. CDR3 coding DNA: TGTGCCAGCAGCTTATACAGGTCAAATACGCAGTATTTT. Its protein is CASSLYRSNTQYF.

This sequence joins TRBV11-2 and TRBJ1-1; no reliable D call. Germline loops: CDR1 SGHAT, CDR2 FQNNGV. The CDR3 is 13 residues long. The V and J ends lost 2 bases and 5 bases respectively, with 9 bases between them. The CDR3 protein is CASSLLGRTEAFF. CDR3 sequence (DNA): TGTGCCAGCAGCTTACTAGGTCGGACTGAAGCTTTCTTT.

This clone has a single count. The V and J genes are TRBV6-1 and TRBJ1-5, with a tentative D call TRBD1 (6 bases). CDR1 is MNHNS, CDR2 SASEGT, per germline. The CDR3 covers 15 residues. Trimming took off 6 bases at V and 2 bases at J, with 14 bases between the two ends. The chain's CDR3 is CASSWGRGGNQPQHF. CDR3 in DNA: TGTGCCAGCAGCTGGGGGCGAGGAGGCAATCAGCCCCAGCATTTT.

The CDR3 nucleotides read TGTGCCAGCAGTGAACCGCGGACAGGGGCACAAGCTTTCTTT. It encodes CASSEPRTGAQAFF. J is TRBJ1-1 and V is TRBV6-1, with TRBD1 matching over 9 bases. Germline V lookup: CDR1 MNHNS, CDR2 SASEGT. V lost 2 bases, J lost 9 bases, and 7 bases stayed unmatched. The CDR3 length is 14 residues.

This clone was observed a handful of times. The chain carries TRBV9 and TRBJ1-2; maybe TRBD1 (6 bases). The CDR3 runs 15 residues. V was cut by 4 bases and J by 8 bases, with 21 bases left in between. Germline lookup yields CDR1 SGDLS and CDR2 YYNGEE. The CDR3 sequence is CASSSRPNTGSGYTF. DNA of the CDR3: TGTGCCAGCAGCTCTCGACCGAATACAGGGAGCGGCTACACCTTC.

The chain employs TRBV29-1 and TRBJ1-2; D is uncertain. Germline V gene sequence: CDR1 SQVTM, CDR2 ANQGSEA. CDR3 length equals 12 residues. Trimming cost V 8 bases and J 6 bases, with 16 bases left between them. The DNA for the CDR3 is TGCAGCTCCGTTGGAGGGCTGGATGGCTACACCTTC. It codes for CSSVGGLDGYTF. The entire variable domain, with the rest obtained from reference TRBV29-1 and TRBJ1-2, is as follows: SAVISQKPSRDICQRGTSLTIQCQVDSQVTMMFWYRQQPGQSLTLIATANQGSEATYESGFVIDKFPISRPNLTFSTLTVSNMSPEDSSIYLCSSVGGLDGYTFGSGTRLTVV.

The chain carries TRBV7-8 and TRBJ1-2; no definite D call. Trimming cost V 1 base and J 8 bases, with 20 bases left between them. The CDR3 contains 16 residues. Per germline, CDR1 SGHVS and CDR2 FQNEAQ. CDR3 in amino acids: CASSLGRVGLASGYTF. The CDR3, as DNA: TGTGCCAGCAGCTTAGGGAGGGTTGGACTCGCGAGCGGCTACACCTTC.

This clone was recorded once. The CDR3 bases are TGTGCCAGCAGCTTAGACCGGAGGGCTGGCTACACCTTC. It is translated as CASSLDRRAGYTF. This chain links TRBV11-3 with TRBJ1-2; D not resolved. The CDR3 extends over 13 amino acids. CDR1 SGHNT and CDR2 YENEEA come from the germline V gene. Trimming took 0 bases from V and 7 from J, leaving 9 bases between them.

The chain carries TRBV7-2 and TRBJ2-1, with D possibly matching TRBD2 (6 bases). The CDR3 covers 14 residues. Per the germline V gene, CDR1 is SGHTA and CDR2 is FQGNSA. V lost 6 bases, J lost 7 bases, and 16 bases lay in between. The CDR3 protein is CASSFSSGRNEQFF. CDR3 bases: TGTGCCAGCAGTTTCTCCTCCGGGAGAAATGAGCAGTTCTTC.

In its sample, this clone was seen a few times. The J gene is TRBJ2-5, the V gene TRBV7-9; 8 bases align to TRBD2. The CDR3 is made up of 16 amino acids. CDR1 and CDR2 from the germline V gene are SEHNR and FQNEAQ (reference sequence). After removal of 3 bases from V and 2 bases from J, the junction contained 8 bases not matched to a gene. The CDR3 here is CASSFGAGGAQETQYF. The CDR3 region has the DNA TGTGCCAGCAGCTTCGGTGCCGGGGGGGCTCAAGAGACCCAGTACTTC.

CDR3 loop: CASSPGQGTFHEQYF. The CDR3 DNA reads TGTGCCAGCAGCCCGGGACAGGGTACTTTCCACGAGCAGTACTTC. The chain employs TRBV14 and TRBJ2-7; 9 bases line up with TRBD1. Germline-derived CDR1 and CDR2 are SGHDN and FVKESK. V was pared by 4 bases and J by 5 bases, with 9 bases of the junction left unmatched. The CDR3 contains 15 residues.

The V gene is TRBV21-1, the J gene TRBJ1-2. TRBV21-1 is described as a pseudogene. The CDR3 is made up of 16 amino acids. The chain's CDR3 is CASSKEKGVFSGGYTF. DNA of the CDR3: TGTGCCAGCAGCAAAGAGAAGGGAGTCTTTTCAGGTGGCTACACCTTC.

The gene calls are TRBV28 and TRBJ1-2, with D perhaps TRBD1 (6 bases). Germline V gives CDR1 MDHEN, CDR2 SYDVKM. V lost 1 base, J lost 3 bases, and 9 bases lay in between. This CDR3 contains 14 residues. Here the CDR3 reads CASSLFKGDYGYTF. CDR3 sequence (DNA): TGTGCCAGCAGTTTATTCAAGGGGGACTATGGCTACACCTTC.

The chain couples TRBV7-8 to TRBJ2-1; TRBD2 agrees at 14 bases. The CDR3 covers 19 residues. V was pared by 1 base and J by 7 bases, with 12 bases of the junction left unmatched. CDR1 and CDR2 (germline): SGHVS, FQNEAQ. CDR3 in DNA: TGTGCCAGCAGCTTAGTGCGGTCGACTAGCGGGGGGGCCAGGAATGAGCAGTTCTTC. This codes for CASSLVRSTSGGARNEQFF.

The J gene is TRBJ2-1, the V gene TRBV6-1, with TRBD2 as a possible D gene (5 bases). V was shortened by 7 bases and J by 6 bases, with 16 bases between the two germline ends. The CDR3 runs to 14 residues. In germline, CDR1 is MNHNS, CDR2 SASEGT. CDR3: CASIRSMAGNEQFF. CDR3 sequence (DNA): TGTGCCAGCATTCGTAGTATGGCGGGCAATGAGCAGTTCTTC.